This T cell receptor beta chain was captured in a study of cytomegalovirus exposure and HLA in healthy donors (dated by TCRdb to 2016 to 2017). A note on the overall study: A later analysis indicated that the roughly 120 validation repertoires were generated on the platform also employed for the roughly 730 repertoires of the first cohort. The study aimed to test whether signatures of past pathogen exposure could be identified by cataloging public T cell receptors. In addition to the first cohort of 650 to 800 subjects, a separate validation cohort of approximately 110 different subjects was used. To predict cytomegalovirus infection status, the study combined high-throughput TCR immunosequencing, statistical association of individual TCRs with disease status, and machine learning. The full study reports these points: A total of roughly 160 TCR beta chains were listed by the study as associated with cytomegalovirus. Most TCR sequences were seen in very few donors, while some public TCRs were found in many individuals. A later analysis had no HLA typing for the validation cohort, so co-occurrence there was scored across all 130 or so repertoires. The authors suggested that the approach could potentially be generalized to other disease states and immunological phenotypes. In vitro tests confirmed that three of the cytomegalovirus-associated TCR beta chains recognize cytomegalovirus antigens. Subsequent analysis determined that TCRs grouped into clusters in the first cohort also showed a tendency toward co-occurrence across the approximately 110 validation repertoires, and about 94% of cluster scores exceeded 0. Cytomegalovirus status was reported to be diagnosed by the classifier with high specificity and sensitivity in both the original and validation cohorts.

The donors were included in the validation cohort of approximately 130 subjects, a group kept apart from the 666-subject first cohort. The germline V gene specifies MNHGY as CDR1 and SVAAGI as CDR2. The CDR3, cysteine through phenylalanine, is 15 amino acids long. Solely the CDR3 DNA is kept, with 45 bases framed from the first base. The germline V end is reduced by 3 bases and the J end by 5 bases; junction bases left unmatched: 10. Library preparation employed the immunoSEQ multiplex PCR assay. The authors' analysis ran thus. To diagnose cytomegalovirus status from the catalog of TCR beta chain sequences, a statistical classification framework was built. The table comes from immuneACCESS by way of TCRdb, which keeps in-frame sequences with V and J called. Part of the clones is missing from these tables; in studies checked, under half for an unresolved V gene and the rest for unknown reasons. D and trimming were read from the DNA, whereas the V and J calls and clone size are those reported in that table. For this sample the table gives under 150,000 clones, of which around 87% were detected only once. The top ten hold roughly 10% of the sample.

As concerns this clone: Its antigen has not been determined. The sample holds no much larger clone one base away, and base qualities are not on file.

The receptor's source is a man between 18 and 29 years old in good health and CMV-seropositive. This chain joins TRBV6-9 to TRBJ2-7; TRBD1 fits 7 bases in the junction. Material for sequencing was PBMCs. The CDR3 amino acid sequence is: CASSYPGQVRHEQYF. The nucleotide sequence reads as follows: TGTGCCAGCAGTTACCCCGGACAGGTTAGGCACGAGCAGTACTTC.